This entry lists 9 T cell receptor beta chains sequenced from one sample in a study of CD4 T cells in relation to SARS-CoV-2 and coronaviruses. CD4+ T cells from unexposed donors were obtained before the COVID-19 pandemic (2011-2018). Isolation of CD4+ T cells took place after around 11 days in culture. These receptors have no identified antigens. Assay used: immunoSEQ multiplex PCR; TCRdb lists only in-frame clones, some missing. The data contain roughly 20,000 clones, around four fifths of them singletons. Sample: CD4+ T cells from PBMCs, cultured in vitro. The receptors originated from a human donor in good health.

This clone was counted a few times. The chain recombines TRBV24-1 with TRBJ2-1; D unresolved. This CDR3 contains 11 residues. CDR1 is KGHDR, CDR2 SFDVKD, per germline. Trimming took off 10 bases at V and 7 bases at J, with 10 bases between the two ends. Here the CDR3 DNA reads TGTGCCACTTCCGGTCAAAATGAGCAGTTCTTC. Translating it yields CATSGQNEQFF.

V gene TRBV11-2 combines with J gene TRBJ1-1; D is ambiguous. This CDR3 spans 14 amino acids. Deletions cut 5 bases from V and 1 base from J, with 11 bases between. From germline, CDR1 is SGHAT and CDR2 FQNNGV. CDR3 residues: CASSPLTANTEAFF. The CDR3 bases are TGTGCCAGCAGCCCTTTGACTGCGAACACTGAAGCTTTCTTT.

V gene TRBV18 combines with J gene TRBJ2-1, with D maybe TRBD2 (6 bases). V shed 3 bases and J shed 4 bases, with 10 bases lying between them. The CDR3 contains 14 residues. Germline CDR1 KGHSH, CDR2 LQKENI. Here the CDR3 reads CASSPPSGYNEQFF. The CDR3 nucleotides read TGTGCCAGCTCACCCCCGAGCGGGTACAATGAGCAGTTCTTC.

This chain uses TRBV14 with TRBJ1-6, with a possible D match to TRBD1 (5 bases). V lost 0 bases and J 0 bases, leaving 12 bases between the germline ends. Germline-derived CDR1 and CDR2 are SGHDN and FVKESK. This CDR3 spans 18 amino acids. The CDR3 region has the DNA TGTGCCAGCAGCCAAGATCGGGACGCTTCCTCCTATAATTCACCCCTCCACTTT. Translated, it gives CASSQDRDASSYNSPLHF.

The chain uses TRBV5-1 and TRBJ2-3, with no clear D. This CDR3 is 14 amino acids long. With 2 bases removed from V and 2 bases from J, the gap between germline ends came to 9 bases. CDR1 is SGHRS, CDR2 YFSETQ, per germline. The CDR3 loop is CASSLSGTTDTQYF. The CDR3 DNA sequence: TGCGCCAGCAGCTTAAGTGGTACCACAGATACGCAGTATTTT.

This chain joins TRBV7-8 and TRBJ2-7; 12 bases align to TRBD2. This CDR3 contains 15 residues. V shed 5 bases, J shed 5 bases, and the junction held 7 bases outside the gene matches. Germline V gene data show CDR1 as SGHVS and CDR2 as FQNEAQ. The CDR3 loop reads CASSPVLAGGHEQYF. CDR3 nucleotide sequence: TGTGCCAGCAGCCCAGTACTAGCGGGAGGTCACGAGCAGTACTTC.

This clone occurred once. The CDR3 protein is CASSQNPGSFHGYTF. As DNA, the CDR3 is TGTGCCAGCAGCCAAAACCCAGGGTCTTTCCATGGCTACACCTTC. The chain couples TRBV7-3 to TRBJ1-2, with D perhaps TRBD1 (5 bases). Looked up from germline, CDR1 is SGHTA and CDR2 is FQGTGA. The CDR3 is made up of 15 amino acids. V was trimmed by 5 bases and J by 6 bases, leaving 19 bases between them. Full variable domain (rest looked up from reference TRBV7-3 and TRBJ1-2): GAGVSQTPSNKVTEKGKYVELRCDPISGHTALYWYRQSLGQGPEFLIYFQGTGAADDSGLPNDRFFAVRPEGSVSTLKIQRTERGDSAVYLCASSQNPGSFHGYTFGSGTRLTVV.

This chain joins TRBV7-8 and TRBJ2-5; D possibly uses TRBD1 or TRBD2 (5 bases each). Trimming removed 0 bases at V and 1 base at J, with 6 bases between. Per germline, CDR1 SGHVS and CDR2 FQNEAQ. This CDR3 has 14 amino acids. CDR3 DNA sequence: TGTGCCAGCAGCTTAGCCGGGACCCAAGAGACCCAGTACTTC. Its translation is CASSLAGTQETQYF.

V and J are TRBV9 and TRBJ2-1; D not resolved. CDR1 and CDR2 from the germline V gene are SGDLS and YYNGEE. The CDR3 consists of 14 residues. The germline V and J ends were trimmed by 0 bases and 6 bases, with 10 bases remaining between them. Here the CDR3 DNA reads TGTGCCAGCAGCGTAGCCCAGACATCCAATGAGCAGTTCTTC. Protein: CASSVAQTSNEQFF.